These 30 T cell receptor beta chains were all obtained from the same sample, sequenced in a study of CD8 T cells in ankylosing spondylitis. TCRdb passed the 5' RACE reads through MiXCR, listing each CDR3 protein once. The sample carries some 120,000 distinct CDR3 sequences, roughly 13% recorded once. The sample comprised blood, either unsorted or a sorted T cell fraction (not recorded which). The receptors were sampled from a female donor with ankylosing spondylitis or in good health (not recorded which).

This clonotype was observed at least ten times. This rearrangement joins TRBV12-3 or TRBV12-4 to TRBJ2-6; D is undetermined. V shed 2 bases and J shed 2 bases, with 7 bases lying between them. The CDR3 totals 15 residues. This CDR3 reads CASSLRGTGANVLTF. Written as DNA, the CDR3 is TGTGCCAGCAGTTTACGAGGAACTGGGGCCAACGTCCTGACTTTC.

This clonotype was detected a few times. The rearrangement joins TRBV7-3 to TRBJ1-1, with a tentative D call TRBD1 (5 bases). Trimming stripped 5 bases from V and 5 bases from J, with 15 bases between. Germline CDR1 SGHTA, CDR2 FQGTGA. The CDR3 has 14 residues. CDR3 bases: TGTGCCAGCAGCAATTCCGCGGGGGGAACTGAAGCTTTCTTT. Translation gives CASSNSAGGTEAFF. Complete variable domain (other parts from reference TRBV7-3 and TRBJ1-1): GAGVSQTPSNKVTEKGKYVELRCDPISGHTALYWYRQSLGQGPEFLIYFQGTGAADDSGLPNDRFFAVRPEGSVSTLKIQRTERGDSAVYLCASSNSAGGTEAFFGQGTRLTVV.

This clonotype was picked up many times. V usage is TRBV19 and J usage is TRBJ1-2; D is unclear. Trimming removed 6 bases from V and 4 bases from J, with 12 bases in between. The germline V gene has CDR1 LNHDA and CDR2 SQIVND (reference sequence). There are 13 residues in the CDR3. The CDR3 region is CASRYREGYGYTF. DNA of the CDR3: TGTGCCAGTAGATACCGGGAGGGCTATGGCTACACCTTC.

This clonotype was counted between two and nine times. The genes are TRBV19 and TRBJ1-2; 7 bases match TRBD1. The germline V gene encodes CDR1 LNHDA and CDR2 SQIVND (reference sequence). V was clipped by 5 bases and J by 5 bases; unmatched bases: 5. The CDR3 consists of 13 residues. The CDR3 protein is CASSADRRYGYTF. The CDR3 region has the DNA TGTGCCAGTAGTGCGGACAGGCGGTATGGCTACACCTTC.

This clonotype was seen only a few times. The gene calls are TRBV5-1 and TRBJ2-5; possible D gene TRBD2, 5 bases. Germline values: CDR1 SGHRS, CDR2 YFSETQ. There are 15 residues in the CDR3. V lost 0 bases and J lost 2, with 11 bases in between. CDR3 residues: CASSLGRGKQETQYF. The CDR3 DNA sequence: TGCGCCAGCAGCTTGGGCCGAGGGAAGCAAGAGACCCAGTACTTC.

The chain combines TRBV2 with TRBJ1-1; weak D call: TRBD1 (5 bases). The CDR3 spans 12 residues. The V gene lost 3 bases and the J gene lost 7 bases, with 9 bases spanning the gap. CDR1 is SNHLY, CDR2 FYNNEI, per germline. The CDR3: CASSDPDSEAFF. The CDR3 nucleotides are TGTGCCAGCAGTGACCCCGACAGTGAAGCTTTCTTT.

The chain links TRBV7-2 to TRBJ2-5; D is uncertain. With 2 bases removed from V and 5 bases from J, the gap between germline ends came to 15 bases. The CDR3 contains 15 residues. Germline V gene sequence: CDR1 SGHTA, CDR2 FQGNSA. This CDR3 is CASSLIMLLSETQYF. As DNA, the CDR3 is TGTGCCAGCAGCTTAATTATGTTGCTTTCGGAGACCCAGTACTTC.

This clonotype was observed many times. The V gene is TRBV20-1, the J gene TRBJ1-5; the D is unclear. Germline V lookup: CDR1 DFQATT, CDR2 SNEGSKA (reference sequence). V lost 3 bases to trimming and J lost 6 bases, with 12 bases between them. This CDR3 is built from 13 residues. The CDR3 protein is CSASLGLSQPQHF. The CDR3, as DNA: TGCAGTGCTAGTCTGGGGTTGAGTCAGCCCCAGCATTTT.

This clonotype was seen at least ten times. The rearrangement joins TRBV2 to TRBJ2-1, with 9 bases aligning to TRBD2. V shed 4 bases and J 1 base; nucleotides not matched to a gene: 2. Germline V gene data show CDR1 as SNHLY and CDR2 as FYNNEI. The CDR3 extends over 15 amino acids. CDR3 bases: TGTGCCAGCAGTGTGCGGGGGGGTTCCTACAATGAGCAGTTCTTC. Protein sequence: CASSVRGGSYNEQFF.

A few counts support this clonotype. V gene TRBV6-1 combines with J gene TRBJ2-6; D not resolved. Germline V CDR1 and CDR2: MNHNS, SASEGT. Trimming took 8 bases from V and 2 from J, leaving 7 bases between them. CDR3 length: 13 amino acids. The CDR3 is CASARPGANVLTF. The CDR3 nucleotides read TGTGCCAGCGCCCGTCCTGGGGCCAACGTCCTGACTTTC.

This clonotype was recorded a few times. The chain joins TRBV5-6 to TRBJ2-3, with 7 bases aligning to TRBD2. Germline trimming cut 0 bases from V and 2 bases from J; bases unmatched to any gene: 3. There are 15 residues in the CDR3. The V gene's germline CDR1 is SGHDT and CDR2 YYEEEE. In nucleotides, the CDR3 is TGTGCCAGCAGCTTGGGGGACTACTACACAGATACGCAGTATTTT. It codes for CASSLGDYYTDTQYF.

For the CDR3, the DNA is TGTGCCAGCAGTTTAAGAGATTCACCCCTCCACTTT. Translation gives CASSLRDSPLHF. The rearrangement joins TRBV12-3 or TRBV12-4 to TRBJ1-6; D ambiguous. This CDR3 region has 12 residues. V was pared by 2 bases and J by 8 bases, with 4 bases between.

There are many counts of this clonotype. The chain couples TRBV10-3 to TRBJ2-7; the match to TRBD1 covers 9 bases. Per the germline V gene, CDR1 is ENHRY and CDR2 is SYGVKD. This CDR3 spans 14 amino acids. V trimming: 7 bases; J trimming: 4 bases; junction bases outside the gene matches: 8. This CDR3 is CAINPGTGSYEQYF. CDR3 bases: TGTGCCATCAACCCCGGGACAGGGTCTTACGAGCAGTACTTC.

The V call is TRBV20-1, the J call TRBJ2-7; 7 bases match TRBD1. The CDR3 has 12 amino acids. With V trimmed by 6 bases and J by 5 bases, 7 bases remained unmatched. Germline CDR1 is DFQATT and CDR2 is SNEGSKA (reference sequence). CDR3 nucleotide sequence: TGCAGTGCCAACAGGGGAGCGGACGAGCAGTACTTC. Protein product: CSANRGADEQYF.

This clonotype was counted ten times or more. This rearrangement joins TRBV9 to TRBJ2-3; D remains ambiguous. Germline lookup yields CDR1 SGDLS and CDR2 YYNGEE. Trimming removed 0 bases at V and 2 bases at J, with 13 bases between. CDR3 length equals 16 residues. The CDR3 reads CASSVAPRLITDTQYF. CDR3 bases: TGTGCCAGCAGCGTAGCTCCTAGACTTATCACAGATACGCAGTATTTT.

This clonotype was detected ten times or more. J is TRBJ1-1 and V is TRBV5-1, with D possibly TRBD1 on 5 matching bases. The V gene lost 6 bases and the J gene lost 1 base, with 13 bases spanning the gap. The CDR3 consists of 14 residues. Germline V CDR1 and CDR2: SGHRS, YFSETQ. The CDR3 DNA is TGCGCCAGCACCCTTCTTACAGGGAACACTGAAGCTTTCTTT. Encoded protein: CASTLLTGNTEAFF.

This clonotype has ten or more counts. The chain combines TRBV2 with TRBJ1-5; possible D gene TRBD1, 6 bases. The CDR3 totals 14 residues. Trimming shortened V by 6 bases and J by 7 bases, and 16 bases separated the two germline ends. From germline, CDR1 is SNHLY and CDR2 FYNNEI. CDR3 DNA: TGTGCCAGCAGGGAGGGACAACTAGGCCAGCCCCAGCATTTT. Translating it yields CASREGQLGQPQHF.

In this sample, this clonotype turned up a few times. V and J are TRBV19 and TRBJ1-5; no clear D gene. CDR3 size: 14 residues. CDR1 is LNHDA, CDR2 SQIVND, per germline (reference sequence). The V and J ends lost 1 base and 2 bases respectively, with 6 bases between them. CDR3 nucleotide sequence: TGTGCCAGTAGTATAGGGCCAGGCAATCAGCCCCAGCATTTT. Translation: CASSIGPGNQPQHF.

This clonotype was detected a few times. The CDR3 spells CASRSGDYQETQYF. The CDR3 region has the DNA TGTGCCAGCAGGTCCGGAGACTACCAAGAGACCCAGTACTTC. The chain carries TRBV28 and TRBJ2-5; D remains unclear. Germline CDR1 is MDHEN and CDR2 is SYDVKM. The CDR3 is 14 amino acids. V lost 6 bases, J lost 0 bases, and 11 bases lay in between.

The chain joins TRBV5-1 to TRBJ2-3; D may correspond to TRBD1 or TRBD2 (5 bases each). This CDR3 has 17 amino acids. V lost 3 bases and J 2 bases, leaving 19 bases between the germline ends. Germline CDR1 reads SGHRS; CDR2 reads YFSETQ. The CDR3 DNA is TGCGCCAGCAGCTATGGGACCGAACATCTTAACACAGATACGCAGTATTTT. This sequence encodes CASSYGTEHLNTDTQYF.

In this sample, this clonotype turned up a few times. The chain recombines TRBV5-3 with TRBJ1-2, with D possibly being TRBD1 (5 bases). TRBV5-3 is marked as an open reading frame, function uncertain. CDR3 length equals 13 residues. Trimming shortened V by 10 bases and J by 0 bases, and 13 bases separated the two germline ends. The CDR3 nucleotides are TGTGCCCGTAGACGGACATCTAACTATGGCTACACCTTC. Its translation: CARRRTSNYGYTF.

This clonotype was found many times. The rearrangement links TRBV4-2 to TRBJ1-1, with D hard to call. V lost 1 base, J lost 1 base, and 7 bases lay in between. CDR3 length: 14 amino acids. The germline V gene has CDR1 LGHNA and CDR2 YNFKEQ. CDR3 coding DNA: TGTGCCAGCAGCCAAGGCGCCGAGAACACTGAAGCTTTCTTT. It yields the protein CASSQGAENTEAFF.

This clonotype was recorded at least ten times. This chain links TRBV5-1 with TRBJ1-4, with 11 bases fitting TRBD1. Germline CDR1 reads SGHRS; CDR2 reads YFSETQ. Trimming cost V 3 bases and J 7 bases; bases outside gene matches: 5. CDR3 length: 15 amino acids. The CDR3 sequence: CASSSTGTGGEKLFF. In DNA form, the CDR3 reads TGCGCCAGCAGCTCCACCGGGACAGGGGGTGAAAAACTGTTTTTT.

This clonotype showed up just a few times. The chain's CDR3 is CASKYSSGDTEAFF. The CDR3 DNA sequence: TGTGCCAGCAAGTACAGCTCCGGGGACACTGAAGCTTTCTTT. The chain links TRBV12-3 or TRBV12-4 to TRBJ1-1; no clear D. V lost 7 bases, J lost 3 bases, and 15 bases lay in between. The CDR3 is made up of 14 amino acids.

This clonotype was seen repeatedly, ten times or more. The chain combines TRBV30 with TRBJ2-1, with D perhaps being TRBD1 or TRBD2 (5 bases each). The V end lost 0 bases, the J end lost 8 bases, and 11 bases lay between the germline ends. CDR1 GTSNPN and CDR2 SVGIG come from the germline V gene (reference sequence). CDR3 length equals 13 residues. CDR3 residues: CAWSVRRDHEQFF. The CDR3 nucleotides read TGTGCCTGGAGTGTACGCAGGGACCATGAGCAGTTCTTC.

This clonotype was detected only a few times. The gene calls are TRBV29-1 and TRBJ2-1, with D maybe TRBD1 (6 bases). Germline values: CDR1 SQVTM, CDR2 ANQGSEA. The CDR3 totals 12 residues. The ends were cut back, 5 bases at V and 9 bases at J, with 14 bases in the middle. CDR3: CSVTRTGSEQFF. DNA of the CDR3: TGCAGCGTTACAAGAACAGGGAGTGAGCAGTTCTTC.

The table lists this clonotype with a few counts. The genes are TRBV20-1 and TRBJ1-1; D is uncertain. This CDR3 region has 12 residues. V lost 3 bases, J lost 6 bases, and 11 bases lay in between. In germline, CDR1 is DFQATT, CDR2 SNEGSKA (reference sequence). CDR3 amino acids: CSASLMGAEAFF. The CDR3 bases are TGCAGTGCTAGTCTTATGGGCGCTGAAGCTTTCTTT.

This chain links TRBV4-2 with TRBJ2-5; TRBD1 aligns across 9 bases. V lost 4 bases and J lost 2; bases outside the gene matches: 11. The germline V gene encodes CDR1 LGHNA and CDR2 YNFKEQ. The CDR3 length is 17 residues. The DNA of the CDR3 is TGTGCCAGCAGCCGGACCAACCCGGGACAGGGACAAGAGACCCAGTACTTC. Translation gives CASSRTNPGQGQETQYF.

The chain combines TRBV21-1 with TRBJ2-1; the table gives TRBD2 as D, unverified against the DNA. TRBV21-1 is flagged as a pseudogene. The CDR3 runs to 17 residues. The CDR3 DNA reads as TGTGCCAGCAGCAAACGATGTGGGCCGTGCTCCTACAATGAGCAGTTCTTC. This gives the protein CASSKRCGPCSYNEQFF.

In its sample, this clonotype was seen many times. The rearrangement links TRBV12-3 or TRBV12-4 to TRBJ2-2; D uncertain. Trimming removed 3 bases at V and 1 base at J, with 6 bases between. This CDR3 has 14 residues. In DNA, the CDR3 is TGTGCCAGCAGTTTTGCTGGGAACACCGGGGAGCTGTTTTTT. The encoded protein is CASSFAGNTGELFF.